What follows are 26 T cell receptor beta chains derived from one specimen sequenced in a study of control samples from healthy donors and cancer patients. The table came from immunoSEQ multiplex PCR; TCRdb's copy has only in-frame clones and leaves some out. The sample contains 150,000 to 200,000 clones, 90% to 95% of which appear only once. Sample: blood. Receptor source: a woman under 30 in good health.

V and J are TRBV5-4 and TRBJ1-2; 8 bases line up with TRBD1. The CDR3 has 14 amino acids. Germline lookup yields CDR1 SGHNT and CDR2 YYREEE (reference sequence). V lost 2 bases and J lost 6; bases outside the gene matches: 6. The CDR3 sequence is CASSLPGGYNGYTF. The CDR3 nucleotides are TGTGCCAGCAGCTTACCAGGGGGCTATAATGGCTACACCTTC. Combining the CDR3 with reference TRBV5-4 and TRBJ1-2 gives the whole variable domain ETGVTQSPTHLIKTRGQQVTLRCSSQSGHNTVSWYQQALGQGPQFIFQYYREEENGRGNFPPRFSGLQFPNYSSELNVNALELDDSALYLCASSLPGGYNGYTFGSGTRLTVV.

This clone was seen many times. The gene calls are TRBV6-2 or TRBV6-3 and TRBJ2-3; 7 nucleotides agree with TRBD2. Germline V gives CDR1 MNHEY, CDR2 SVGEGT. J gave up 1 base and V 3 bases, and 4 bases lay outside the gene matches. This CDR3 has 15 residues. The CDR3 sequence: CASSYNSGGTDTQYF. DNA of the CDR3: TGTGCCAGCAGTTATAACAGCGGGGGCACAGATACGCAGTATTTT.

Worth noting for this clone: Relative to the germline gene, one junction end is altered; a read error may explain this. The chain couples TRBV7-7 to TRBJ2-5; TRBD1 might be the D (6 bases). Germline assignment: CDR1 SSHAT and CDR2 FNYEAQ (reference sequence). The length of the CDR3 is 13 residues. CDR3 amino acids: CASSQDSQETQYF. The CDR3 DNA reads TGTGCTAGCAGCCAGGACAGCCAAGAGACCCAGTACTTC.

The V and J genes are TRBV10-3 and TRBJ1-3, with a possible D match to TRBD1 (6 bases). This CDR3 contains 14 residues. V was cut by 6 bases and J by 5 bases, with 14 bases left in between. CDR1 is ENHRY and CDR2 is SYGVKD in the germline V gene. The CDR3 DNA is TGTGCCATCAGCCAGGGGACTCTTAGAAACACCATATATTTT. The encoded protein is CAISQGTLRNTIYF.

The chain uses TRBV12-5 and TRBJ1-2; 11 nucleotides align to TRBD1. Germline V gene data show CDR1 as LGHNT and CDR2 as FRNRAP. With 0 bases clipped from V and 4 bases from J, the junction kept 7 bases outside the gene matches. The CDR3 totals 17 residues. The CDR3 protein is CASGLVRGQGAFYGYTF. Written as DNA, the CDR3 is TGTGCTAGTGGTTTGGTACGTGGACAGGGGGCCTTCTATGGCTACACCTTC.

This clone was observed once. The chain links TRBV28 to TRBJ1-2; TRBD1 is a possible D gene (6 bases). Germline loops: CDR1 MDHEN, CDR2 SYDVKM. V was cut by 3 bases and J by 6 bases, with 11 bases left in between. The CDR3 consists of 13 residues. CDR3: CASSFSGGDGYTF. CDR3 DNA sequence: TGTGCCAGCAGTTTTAGCGGGGGCGATGGCTACACCTTC.

The chain carries TRBV18 and TRBJ2-1; tentative D call: TRBD1 (6 bases). Deletions cut 3 bases from V and 7 bases from J, with 19 bases between. Germline CDR1 is KGHSH and CDR2 is LQKENI. This CDR3 has 16 amino acids. The CDR3 DNA reads TGTGCCAGCTCACCCCCTTCCAGGGGAGTGGGAAATGAGCAGTTCTTC. It translates to CASSPPSRGVGNEQFF. Full variable domain (outside the CDR3, taken from reference TRBV18 and TRBJ2-1): NAGVMQNPRHLVRRRGQEARLRCSPMKGHSHVYWYRQLPEEGLKFMVYLQKENIIDESGMPKERFSAEFPKEGPSILRIQQVVRGDSAAYFCASSPPSRGVGNEQFFGPGTRLTVL.

The chain couples TRBV28 to TRBJ2-1; possible D gene TRBD1, 6 bases. This CDR3 spans 13 amino acids. The V gene's germline CDR1 is MDHEN and CDR2 SYDVKM. The V end was cut by 4 bases, the J end by 6 bases, with 10 bases between. The CDR3 nucleotides read TGTGCCAGCAGTTCATACAGGGTCAATGAGCAGTTCTTC. Translation: CASSSYRVNEQFF.

The chain combines TRBV13 with TRBJ2-1; weak D call: TRBD1 (5 bases). Deletions cut 8 bases from V and 6 bases from J, with 17 bases between. The CDR3 is 14 residues long. CDR1 is PRHDT, CDR2 FYEKMQ, per germline (reference sequence). The CDR3, as DNA: TGTGCCAGCCGCAGGGTGCACGGGCCCAATGAGCAGTTCTTC. Its translation: CASRRVHGPNEQFF.

This rearrangement joins TRBV19 to TRBJ2-2, with D possibly TRBD2 on 7 matching bases. The CDR3 spans 16 residues. Trimming took 4 bases from V and 4 from J, leaving 16 bases between them. Per the germline V gene, CDR1 is LNHDA and CDR2 is SQIVND (reference sequence). The DNA of the CDR3 is TGTGCCAGTAGTAAGGGGAGGGGGACTCCCACCGGGGAGCTGTTTTTT. Translated, it gives CASSKGRGTPTGELFF.

The chain recombines TRBV25-1 with TRBJ2-3; D not certain. The CDR3 extends over 13 amino acids. The V end lost 6 bases, the J end lost 4 bases, and 11 bases lay between the germline ends. CDR1 MGHDK and CDR2 SYGVNS come from the germline V gene. The CDR3 DNA sequence: TGTGCCAGCAGCCGACCGGGTGCAGATACGCAGTATTTT. Translating gives CASSRPGADTQYF.

The chain couples TRBV27 to TRBJ2-1, with 7 bases fitting TRBD1. Germline V lookup: CDR1 MNHEY, CDR2 SMNVEV (reference sequence). The CDR3 loop spans 14 amino acids. The V and J ends lost 4 bases and 7 bases, in that order; junction bases with no gene match: 7. CDR3 DNA: TGTGCCAGCAGTTCCCCGACAGGGTGGAATGAGCAGTTCTTC. Translation: CASSSPTGWNEQFF.

The chain combines TRBV6-1 with TRBJ2-3; the match to TRBD1 covers 8 bases. V lost 3 bases and J lost 7; bases outside the gene matches: 6. The CDR3 extends over 14 amino acids. CDR1 is MNHNS and CDR2 is SASEGT in the germline V gene. This CDR3 is CASSEGGQAYTQYF. The CDR3 region has the DNA TGTGCCAGCAGTGAGGGGGGACAGGCGTATACGCAGTATTTT.

The chain uses TRBV10-1 and TRBJ2-1; possible D gene TRBD2, 7 bases. The ends were cut back, 7 bases at V and 2 bases at J, with 18 bases in the middle. The germline V gene encodes CDR1 WNHNN and CDR2 SYGVQD (reference sequence). This CDR3 spans 16 amino acids. The chain's CDR3 is CASMAGGGGPYNEQFF. CDR3 in DNA: TGCGCCAGCATGGCAGGTGGGGGGGGCCCCTACAATGAGCAGTTCTTC.

The chain uses TRBV9 and TRBJ2-5, with D maybe TRBD2 (6 bases). V was clipped by 4 bases and J by 7 bases, with 20 bases between them. CDR1 SGDLS and CDR2 YYNGEE come from the germline V gene. This CDR3 is 15 amino acids long. The CDR3 reads CASSPHGGGLGTQYF. For the CDR3, the DNA is TGTGCCAGCAGCCCCCATGGTGGGGGGTTGGGGACCCAGTACTTC. Complete variable domain (other parts from reference TRBV9 and TRBJ2-5): DSGVTQTPKHLITATGQRVTLRCSPRSGDLSVYWYQQSLDQGLQFLIQYYNGEERAKGNILERFSAQQFPDLHSELNLSSLELGDSALYFCASSPHGGGLGTQYFGPGTRLLVL.

This clone has just one count. The chain links TRBV6-5 to TRBJ2-1, with 9 bases matching TRBD2. CDR1 is MNHEY and CDR2 is SVGAGI in the germline V gene. CDR3 length: 15 residues. With 6 bases clipped from V and 3 bases from J, the junction kept 6 bases outside the gene matches. This chain's CDR3 is CASRAATSGYNEQFF. The CDR3 DNA follows: TGTGCCAGCAGAGCGGCGACTAGCGGCTACAATGAGCAGTTCTTC.

V gene TRBV19 combines with J gene TRBJ1-5, with 8 bases lining up with TRBD1. Per germline, CDR1 LNHDA and CDR2 SQIVND (reference sequence). The CDR3 is 12 amino acids. Trimming took 8 bases from V and 7 from J; bases not matched to a gene: 4. CDR3 region: CASGQGRQPQHF. DNA for the CDR3: TGTGCCAGTGGACAGGGACGACAGCCCCAGCATTTT.

The chain uses TRBV19 and TRBJ1-5; tentatively, D is TRBD1 (6 bases). Germline V gene lookup returns CDR1 LNHDA and CDR2 SQIVND (reference sequence). This CDR3 contains 15 residues. V dropped 5 bases and J dropped 0 bases, with 11 bases sitting between them. The CDR3 DNA reads as TGTGCCAGTAGTTTATGGACAGATAGCAATCAGCCCCAGCATTTT. Translation gives CASSLWTDSNQPQHF.

The rearrangement uses TRBV7-2 and TRBJ2-1; possible D gene TRBD2, 5 bases. Trimming left V 0 bases short and J 10 bases short, with 16 bases between. Germline V gives CDR1 SGHTA, CDR2 FQGNSA. The CDR3 is 15 residues long. The CDR3 protein is CASSLALSGDGEQFF. The CDR3 DNA reads as TGTGCCAGCAGCTTAGCGCTTTCCGGGGATGGCGAGCAGTTCTTC.

The gene calls are TRBV7-8 and TRBJ2-7, with 16 positions matching TRBD2. V dropped 4 bases and J dropped 0; count of bases not matched to a gene: 6. In germline, CDR1 is SGHVS, CDR2 FQNEAQ. The CDR3 is 18 residues long. In DNA form, the CDR3 reads TGTGCCAGCAGCTCGGGACTAGCGGGAGGGCCGATCTCCTACGAGCAGTACTTC. Translation: CASSSGLAGGPISYEQYF.

The chain combines TRBV10-1 with TRBJ2-1, with 12 bases lining up with TRBD2. Germline trimming cut 7 bases from V and 8 bases from J; bases unmatched to any gene: 9. From germline, CDR1 is WNHNN and CDR2 SYGVQD (reference sequence). The CDR3 spans 15 residues. Here the CDR3 DNA reads TGCGCCAGCAAGTCGGGACTAGCGGGTTCGGATGAGCAGTTCTTC. This encodes CASKSGLAGSDEQFF.

In its sample, this clone was seen once. The rearrangement links TRBV6-5 to TRBJ1-2; 11 bases match TRBD1. V shed 5 bases and J 6 bases; nucleotides not matched to a gene: 5. The CDR3 has 14 residues. The germline gives CDR1 MNHEY, CDR2 SVGAGI. The CDR3 protein is CASSTGQGANGYTF. CDR3 sequence (DNA): TGTGCCAGCAGTACCGGACAGGGGGCAAATGGCTACACCTTC.

J is TRBJ2-3 and V is TRBV7-2; the D is unclear. Germline CDR1 is SGHTA and CDR2 is FQGNSA. Deletions cut 0 bases from V and 4 bases from J, with 11 bases between. The CDR3 runs 15 residues. The CDR3 spells CASSLALTNPDTQYF. The CDR3 bases are TGTGCCAGCAGCTTAGCGTTAACGAATCCAGATACGCAGTATTTT.

The gene calls are TRBV7-9 and TRBJ2-7; no clear D. With 5 bases removed from V and 4 bases from J, the gap between germline ends came to 9 bases. Germline CDR1 and CDR2: SEHNR and FQNEAQ (reference sequence). CDR3 length equals 12 residues. The CDR3 loop is CASSPLGYEQYF. The CDR3 coding sequence is TGTGCCAGCAGCCCCCTGGGGTACGAGCAGTACTTC.

The V gene is TRBV9, the J gene TRBJ2-1; possibly TRBD2 for D (5 bases). The V gene's germline CDR1 is SGDLS and CDR2 YYNGEE. The V and J ends lost 4 bases and 2 bases respectively, with 13 bases between them. The CDR3 contains 15 residues. This CDR3 reads CASSPRRGTYNEQFF. In nucleotides, the CDR3 is TGTGCCAGCAGCCCCCGACGAGGGACCTACAATGAGCAGTTCTTC.

This chain uses TRBV10-1 with TRBJ1-1; D gene uncertain. This CDR3 has 16 amino acids. CDR1 is WNHNN and CDR2 is SYGVQD in the germline V gene (reference sequence). Between the trimmed V and J ends, which lost 6 bases and 4 bases, there was a span of 21 bases. The CDR3 DNA is TGCGCCAGCAGGCCGAAGAGGTATCTTAGTCTCACTGAAGCTTTCTTT. Translating gives CASRPKRYLSLTEAFF.